A selection of T cell receptor beta chains follows, all from one sample in a study of T cell responses to AZD1222 COVID-19 vaccine. Only in-frame clones appear in the TCRdb table, and some are missing; sequencing was by immunoSEQ multiplex PCR. The sample yields around 130,000 clones, 85% to 95% seen once. The sequences come from peripheral blood, collected on day 0 of AZD1222 vaccination. All receptors come from an adult in good health. CDR3s include the opening cysteine and the closing phenylalanine or tryptophan. Each record gives: D gene, clone size, J gene, V gene, CDR3 protein, CDR3 DNA. The D gene is left open where the match is weak. Clone sizes are given selectively: once, few, many, or a class where the clone is expanded.

d_gene: TRBD1; abundance: -; j_gene: TRBJ1-1; v_gene: TRBV19; CDR3aa: CASSLTGGRAFF; CDR3nt: TGTGCCAGTAGTCTTACAGGGGGTAGGGCTTTCTTT
d_gene: -; abundance: once; j_gene: TRBJ1-2; v_gene: TRBV5-8; CDR3aa: CASSLSGHYGYTF; CDR3nt: TGTGCCAGCAGCTTGTCGGGACACTATGGCTACACCTTC
d_gene: TRBD2; abundance: -; j_gene: TRBJ2-1; v_gene: TRBV5-1; CDR3aa: CASSLGGSENEQFF; CDR3nt: TGCGCCAGCAGCTTAGGCGGGAGTGAGAATGAGCAGTTCTTC
d_gene: -; abundance: -; j_gene: TRBJ1-1; v_gene: TRBV19; CDR3aa: CASSISMPTEAFF; CDR3nt: TGTGCCAGTAGTATATCCATGCCCACTGAAGCTTTCTTT
d_gene: -; abundance: -; j_gene: TRBJ2-7; v_gene: TRBV7-3; CDR3aa: CASSSRGSIPYEQYF; CDR3nt: TGTGCCAGCAGCTCGAGGGGGTCAATCCCCTACGAGCAGTACTTC
d_gene: -; abundance: -; j_gene: TRBJ1-6; v_gene: TRBV7-2; CDR3aa: CASSLDPVAGSPLHF; CDR3nt: TGTGCCAGCAGCTTAGATCCCGTAGCCGGGTCACCCCTCCACTTT
d_gene: TRBD2; abundance: -; j_gene: TRBJ2-5; v_gene: TRBV5-1; CDR3aa: CASSPAGGGETQYF; CDR3nt: TGCGCCAGCAGCCCGGCGGGGGGAGGCGAGACCCAGTACTTC
d_gene: TRBD1; abundance: -; j_gene: TRBJ1-2; v_gene: TRBV5-4; CDR3aa: CASSVKQGGLYGYTF; CDR3nt: TGTGCCAGCAGCGTGAAACAGGGGGGTCTCTATGGCTACACCTTC
d_gene: -; abundance: -; j_gene: TRBJ2-1; v_gene: TRBV6-6; CDR3aa: CASSQISRPSDRNEQFF; CDR3nt: TGTGCCAGCAGTCAGATCTCAAGGCCCTCAGATCGGAATGAGCAGTTCTTC
d_gene: TRBD2; abundance: -; j_gene: TRBJ2-1; v_gene: TRBV7-9; CDR3aa: CASSLVGGMYNEQFF; CDR3nt: TGTGCCAGCAGCTTAGTCGGGGGGATGTACAATGAGCAGTTCTTC
d_gene: TRBD2; abundance: once; j_gene: TRBJ2-7; v_gene: TRBV27; CDR3aa: CASSFGTSRRYEQYF; CDR3nt: TGTGCCAGCAGTTTCGGGACTAGCAGACGCTACGAGCAGTACTTC
d_gene: -; abundance: -; j_gene: TRBJ2-1; v_gene: TRBV25-1; CDR3aa: CASSQTGEQFF; CDR3nt: TGTGCCAGCAGCCAGACTGGAGAGCAGTTCTTC
d_gene: TRBD1; abundance: -; j_gene: TRBJ1-2; v_gene: TRBV18; CDR3aa: CASSPAGTGVNYGYTF; CDR3nt: TGTGCCAGCTCACCAGCCGGGACAGGGGTTAACTATGGCTACACCTTC
d_gene: -; abundance: -; j_gene: TRBJ2-1; v_gene: TRBV7-9; CDR3aa: CASSLELSAHEQFF; CDR3nt: TGTGCCAGCAGCTTAGAATTAAGCGCTCACGAGCAGTTCTTC
d_gene: -; abundance: -; j_gene: TRBJ1-1; v_gene: TRBV11-2; CDR3aa: CASSIRGGAGSTEAFF; CDR3nt: TGTGCCAGCAGCATACGAGGGGGGGCAGGGAGCACTGAAGCTTTCTTT
d_gene: -; abundance: -; j_gene: TRBJ1-6; v_gene: TRBV4-1; CDR3aa: CASSSRVQSSYNSPLHF; CDR3nt: TGCGCCAGCAGCTCCAGGGTCCAAAGCTCCTATAATTCACCCCTCCACTTT
d_gene: -; abundance: once; j_gene: TRBJ1-2; v_gene: TRBV7-2; CDR3aa: CASSSLKGTRGYTF; CDR3nt: TGTGCCAGCAGCTCCCTCAAGGGGACTAGAGGCTACACCTTC
d_gene: -; abundance: -; j_gene: TRBJ1-2; v_gene: TRBV9; CDR3aa: CASSPSGPF; CDR3nt: TGTGCCAGCAGCCCCTCGGGTCCCTTC
d_gene: TRBD1; abundance: -; j_gene: TRBJ1-1; v_gene: TRBV28; CDR3aa: CASSGGQGFTEAFF; CDR3nt: TGTGCCAGCAGTGGGGGACAGGGTTTCACTGAAGCTTTCTTT
d_gene: TRBD1; abundance: -; j_gene: TRBJ1-6; v_gene: TRBV9; CDR3aa: CASTGQANSPLHF; CDR3nt: TGTGCCAGCACGGGACAGGCCAATTCACCCCTCCACTTT
d_gene: -; abundance: -; j_gene: TRBJ1-4; v_gene: TRBV7-2; CDR3aa: CASSLVAPEKLFF; CDR3nt: TGTGCCAGCAGCTTAGTGGCCCCGGAGAAACTGTTTTTT
d_gene: -; abundance: -; j_gene: TRBJ1-1; v_gene: TRBV6-5; CDR3aa: CASFSMNTEAFF; CDR3nt: TGTGCCAGCTTTTCGATGAACACTGAAGCTTTCTTT